This entry lists 30 T cell receptor beta chains sequenced from one sample in a study of blood T cell repertoires in COVID-19. TCRdb's table, derived via immunoSEQ multiplex PCR, lists solely in-frame clones and lacks some. The sample includes under 200,000 clones, approximately 86% of them seen just once. The sample comprised peripheral blood. The receptors were sampled from a man in his sixties with acute or convalescent COVID-19.

Worth noting for this clone: Within the sample, other DNA sequences also encode this same CDR3. This chain connects TRBV18 to TRBJ1-2, with unresolved D. The CDR3 spans 14 residues. The germline V gene encodes CDR1 KGHSH and CDR2 LQKENI. Between the trimmed V and J ends, which lost 1 base and 4 bases, there was a span of 10 bases. Here the CDR3 DNA reads TGTGCCAGCTCACCACAGGCGGAGGCCTATGGCTACACCTTC. Its protein product is CASSPQAEAYGYTF.

This clone was observed many times. This rearrangement joins TRBV7-2 to TRBJ1-2; 7 bases fit TRBD1. Germline V gene data show CDR1 as SGHTA and CDR2 as FQGNSA. CDR3 length: 13 residues. With V trimmed by 3 bases and J by 4 bases, 2 bases remained unmatched. CDR3 nucleotides: TGTGCCAGCAGCTTTACAGGGGCCTATGGCTACACCTTC. As protein: CASSFTGAYGYTF.

The chain links TRBV11-2 to TRBJ2-3; D might be TRBD2 (6 bases). Germline V gene lookup returns CDR1 SGHAT and CDR2 FQNNGV. Trimming stripped 1 base from V and 2 bases from J, with 13 bases between. The CDR3 runs to 16 residues. CDR3 bases: TGTGCCAGCAGCTTAGGAGTAGCGGCATACACAGATACGCAGTATTTT. It translates to CASSLGVAAYTDTQYF.

There are a few counts of this clone. The genes are TRBV7-2 and TRBJ2-7; 7 nucleotides match TRBD2. Germline-derived CDR1 and CDR2 are SGHTA and FQGNSA. The CDR3 loop spans 15 amino acids. V dropped 4 bases and J dropped 3; count of bases not matched to a gene: 9. The CDR3 protein is CASSSGLGEHYEQYF. CDR3 bases: TGTGCCAGCAGCTCCGGACTAGGGGAACACTACGAGCAGTACTTC.

This clone was seen a single time. This chain joins TRBV18 and TRBJ1-1; TRBD1 matches 7 bases. The CDR3 runs to 14 residues. Per germline, CDR1 KGHSH and CDR2 LQKENI. Trimming at V came to 3 bases and at J to 9 bases, leaving 10 bases not matched to a gene. CDR3 residues: CASSPSRDSRKAFF. DNA for the CDR3: TGTGCCAGCTCACCCTCCCGGGACAGCCGTAAAGCTTTCTTT.

This chain connects TRBV21-1 to TRBJ2-4; TRBD1 reflects the table's D call only, with no check against the DNA. TRBV21-1 is shown as a pseudogene. There are 14 residues in the CDR3. In DNA, the CDR3 is TGTGCCAGCACCCACAGGGAATCCAAAAACATTCAGTACTTC. This gives the protein CASTHRESKNIQYF.

The rearrangement uses TRBV5-1 and TRBJ2-7; TRBD2 aligns across 7 bases. Germline-derived CDR1 and CDR2 are SGHRS and YFSETQ. With 0 bases clipped from V and 2 bases from J, the junction kept 5 bases outside the gene matches. The CDR3 consists of 15 residues. This CDR3 reads CASSLGGGDPYEQYF. The CDR3 coding sequence is TGCGCCAGCAGCTTGGGCGGGGGTGACCCCTACGAGCAGTACTTC.

This chain links TRBV6-4 with TRBJ1-6, with 7 bases that match TRBD1. Losses at the gene ends were 4 bases for V and 7 bases for J; bases not matched to a gene: 7. The CDR3 spans 15 residues. The germline V gene has CDR1 MRHNA and CDR2 SNTAGT. The CDR3 is CASSAQGQSNSPLHF. CDR3 in DNA: TGTGCCAGCAGTGCGCAGGGACAGTCGAATTCACCCCTCCACTTT.

This chain links TRBV28 with TRBJ2-5, with a possible D match to TRBD1 (6 bases). Germline CDR1 reads MDHEN; CDR2 reads SYDVKM. V was trimmed by 2 bases and J by 3 bases, leaving 13 bases between them. The CDR3 loop spans 15 amino acids. CDR3 in DNA: TGTGCCAGCAGTTTAGCTCCGGACAGAAAAGAGACCCAGTACTTC. Protein: CASSLAPDRKETQYF.

This chain joins TRBV27 and TRBJ2-7; D may be TRBD2 (6 bases). Germline loops: CDR1 MNHEY, CDR2 SMNVEV (reference sequence). Trimming cost V 6 bases and J 7 bases, with 16 bases left between them. CDR3 size: 13 residues. For the CDR3, the DNA is TGTGCCAGCAGCCAGCAGGGAGGTTGGGAGCAGTACTTC. Protein product: CASSQQGGWEQYF.

This chain connects TRBV2 to TRBJ2-6, with 10 positions matching TRBD1. The CDR3 totals 17 residues. V was clipped by 5 bases and J by 0 bases; unmatched bases: 4. Germline V gives CDR1 SNHLY, CDR2 FYNNEI. In DNA, the CDR3 is TGTGCCAGCAGTCCGGGACAGGGGAACTCTGGGGCCAACGTCCTGACTTTC. Residues: CASSPGQGNSGANVLTF.

CDR3 region: CASSQDWSSYEQYF. The CDR3 DNA is TGTGCCAGCAGTCAAGACTGGAGCTCCTACGAGCAGTACTTC. V is TRBV7-2 and J is TRBJ2-7; D is unclear. This CDR3 contains 14 residues. Between the trimmed V and J ends, which lost 6 bases and 0 bases, there was a span of 12 bases. Germline lookup yields CDR1 SGHTA and CDR2 FQGNSA.

The chain employs TRBV5-1 and TRBJ1-6, with TRBD1 as a possible D gene (5 bases). The CDR3 is 14 residues long. V was pared by 0 bases and J by 8 bases, with 9 bases between. Looked up from germline, CDR1 is SGHRS and CDR2 is YFSETQ. The CDR3 nucleotides are TGCGCCAGCAGCTTGGGCGAAGGGGATTCACCCCTCCACTTT. Amino acid sequence: CASSLGEGDSPLHF.

The J gene is TRBJ1-1, the V gene TRBV2; TRBD1 matches at 7 bases. The V gene's germline CDR1 is SNHLY and CDR2 FYNNEI. J lost 1 base, V lost 1 base, and 3 bases had no gene match. CDR3 length equals 15 residues. Here the CDR3 DNA reads TGTGCCAGCAGTGAAGGTGAGGGGGCGAACACTGAAGCTTTCTTT. This translates into CASSEGEGANTEAFF.

The CDR3 sequence: CASSLIPAGEKLFF. In DNA form, the CDR3 reads TGCGCCAGCAGCTTGATCCCAGCCGGGGAAAAACTGTTTTTT. This chain uses TRBV5-1 with TRBJ1-4; D gene unclear. CDR3 length: 14 residues. Trimming shortened V by 1 base and J by 8 bases, and 12 bases separated the two germline ends. The germline gives CDR1 SGHRS, CDR2 YFSETQ.

The V and J genes are TRBV5-1 and TRBJ2-7, with a weak D call TRBD1 (6 bases). Trimming pared 4 bases from V and 2 bases from J, leaving 16 bases between. Germline CDR1 reads SGHRS; CDR2 reads YFSETQ. This CDR3 is built from 15 residues. CDR3 in amino acids: CASSTMTGLTYEQYF. The CDR3 region has the DNA TGCGCCAGCAGCACAATGACAGGACTTACCTACGAGCAGTACTTC.

The chain employs TRBV5-6 and TRBJ1-5, with 7 bases that match TRBD1. The trim removed 2 bases at V and 0 bases at J, leaving 2 bases unmatched. This CDR3 has 15 amino acids. Per germline, CDR1 SGHDT and CDR2 YYEEEE. The CDR3 reads CASSFGTVSNQPQHF. The DNA of the CDR3 is TGTGCCAGCAGCTTCGGGACAGTTAGCAATCAGCCCCAGCATTTT.

The rearrangement uses TRBV6-1 and TRBJ2-1, with D possibly being TRBD2 (6 bases). From germline, CDR1 is MNHNS and CDR2 SASEGT. The CDR3 length is 16 residues. Trimming took off 4 bases at V and 2 bases at J, with 15 bases between the two ends. For the CDR3, the DNA is TGTGCCAGCAGTGGGCGGGAACCCATTGCCTACAATGAGCAGTTCTTC. Protein: CASSGREPIAYNEQFF.

This clone came up many times. The rearrangement links TRBV4-1 to TRBJ1-3; 8 nucleotides align to TRBD1. Trimming removed 2 bases from V and 2 bases from J; junction bases left unmatched: 5. This CDR3 is built from 16 residues. CDR1 is MGHRA, CDR2 YSYEKL, per germline. Here the CDR3 reads CASSQPTGDPGNTIYF. CDR3 nucleotide sequence: TGCGCCAGCAGCCAACCGACAGGGGATCCTGGAAACACCATATATTTT.

In regard to this clone: Different DNA sequences within this sample yield the same CDR3. The gene calls are TRBV20-1 and TRBJ1-5; 8 bases match TRBD1. The CDR3 length is 14 residues. Germline V gene lookup returns CDR1 DFQATT and CDR2 SNEGSKA (reference sequence). Trimming cost V 3 bases and J 7 bases; bases outside gene matches: 8. The DNA of the CDR3 is TGCAGTGCTAGTAGGCAGGGGGCAGGGCAGCCCCAGCATTTT. It encodes CSASRQGAGQPQHF.

The chain joins TRBV21-1 to TRBJ1-6; the D call of TRBD1 is as the table states it, not checked on the DNA. TRBV21-1 is marked as a pseudogene. CDR3 length equals 16 residues. The CDR3 coding sequence is TGTGCCAGCAGCAAGGACGGACAGGGATATAATTCACCCCTCCACTTT. It is translated as CASSKDGQGYNSPLHF.

The rearrangement joins TRBV5-4 to TRBJ2-2, with D possibly matching TRBD1 (6 bases). The CDR3 is 15 amino acids. Trimming pared 2 bases from V and 0 bases from J, leaving 8 bases between. CDR1 and CDR2 (germline): SGHNT, YYREEE (reference sequence). The CDR3: CASSLQGANTGELFF. In nucleotides, the CDR3 is TGTGCCAGCAGCTTACAGGGAGCGAACACCGGGGAGCTGTTTTTT.

The gene calls are TRBV5-1 and TRBJ2-7; possible D gene TRBD1, 6 bases. Deletions cut 2 bases from V and 1 base from J, with 16 bases between. This CDR3 contains 16 residues. The germline V gene has CDR1 SGHRS and CDR2 YFSETQ. CDR3 coding DNA: TGCGCCAGCAGCTTAGGGGGTCGAGACGGATCCTACGAGCAGTACTTC. This codes for CASSLGGRDGSYEQYF.

The chain joins TRBV2 to TRBJ2-3, with TRBD1 as a possible D gene (6 bases). The V end lost 4 bases, the J end lost 0 bases, and 11 bases lay between the germline ends. The CDR3 extends over 15 amino acids. Germline V gene sequence: CDR1 SNHLY, CDR2 FYNNEI. The DNA of the CDR3 is TGTGCCAGCAGTGTAAGGGACAAAAGCACAGATACGCAGTATTTT. Amino acid sequence: CASSVRDKSTDTQYF. Using reference TRBV2 and TRBJ2-3 for the parts outside the CDR3, the full variable domain is EPEVTQTPSHQVTQMGQEVILRCVPISNHLYFYWYRQILGQKVEFLVSFYNNEISEKSEIFDDQFSVERPDGSNFTLKIRSTKLEDSAMYFCASSVRDKSTDTQYFGPGTRLTVL.

The rearrangement uses TRBV5-1 and TRBJ2-2; 13 nucleotides agree with TRBD2. V lost 5 bases and J lost 0; bases outside the gene matches: 7. Germline CDR1 is SGHRS and CDR2 is YFSETQ. This CDR3 comprises 18 residues. The CDR3, as DNA: TGCGCCAGCAGGACTGGACTAGCGGGAGTTTCGAACACCGGGGAGCTGTTTTTT. Its translation: CASRTGLAGVSNTGELFF.

The rearrangement joins TRBV28 to TRBJ1-1, with a tentative D call TRBD1 (6 bases). The CDR3 covers 13 residues. Germline V gives CDR1 MDHEN, CDR2 SYDVKM. Between the trimmed V and J ends, which lost 5 bases and 4 bases, there was a span of 11 bases. Written as DNA, the CDR3 is TGTGCCAGCAGTCCTGGGGGCGTCACTGAAGCTTTCTTT. The encoded protein is CASSPGGVTEAFF.

This clone has a handful of counts. The chain is built from TRBV10-2 and TRBJ1-1; D is possibly TRBD1 (6 bases). This CDR3 has 15 amino acids. Germline V gene sequence: CDR1 WSHSY, CDR2 SAAADI. V shed 6 bases and J shed 8 bases, with 22 bases lying between them. The CDR3 spells CASSDLLGGPVEAFF. The CDR3 nucleotides are TGCGCCAGCAGCGACTTGTTGGGGGGGCCGGTAGAAGCTTTCTTT.

This clone was observed a single time. The chain links TRBV5-1 to TRBJ2-7; 10 nucleotides line up with TRBD1. The CDR3 has 15 amino acids. V trimming: 5 bases; J trimming: 7 bases; junction bases outside the gene matches: 12. CDR1 SGHRS and CDR2 YFSETQ come from the germline V gene. The CDR3 region has the DNA TGCGCCAGCAGAAGGGTCGGGACAGGGGAGGAGGAGCAGTACTTC. Translating gives CASRRVGTGEEEQYF.

The rearrangement joins TRBV27 to TRBJ2-1; D possibly corresponds to TRBD2 (5 bases). CDR3 length: 14 amino acids. V was trimmed by 6 bases and J by 0 bases, leaving 9 bases between them. Germline V CDR1 and CDR2: MNHEY, SMNVEV (reference sequence). The DNA for the CDR3 is TGTGCCAGCAGCAGCGGTAGCTCCTACAATGAGCAGTTCTTC. Encoded protein: CASSSGSSYNEQFF.

The rearrangement joins TRBV6-6 to TRBJ1-2; maybe TRBD1 (6 bases). Deletions cut 6 bases from V and 3 bases from J, with 14 bases between. The CDR3 extends over 14 amino acids. Germline V gene data show CDR1 as MNHNY and CDR2 as SVGAGI (reference sequence). The DNA for the CDR3 is TGTGCCAGCAGGGAGATGCAGGGGCACTATGGCTACACCTTC. Its protein is CASREMQGHYGYTF.